This is a list of T cell receptor beta chains from one sample in a study of beta chain features in type 1 diabetes. Sequencing was performed with immunoSEQ multiplex PCR; in TCRdb, only in-frame clones are kept and a portion is missing. The repertoire holds hundreds of thousands of clones, with under 13% as singletons. Sequencing was done on a sample of naive CD4+ T cells from blood. The receptor source for this set is a man aged 25-45 years with type 1 diabetes. Both conserved end residues are part of each CDR3. The D gene is left open where the match is weak. Clone size, where shown, is once, few, many, or a class for clones that have expanded.

J: TRBJ2-3
size: few
D: -
V: TRBV7-2
CDR3: CASSSVTRLDTQYF
DNA: TGTGCCAGCAGCAGCGTTACGAGGCTAGATACGCAGTATTTT

J: TRBJ2-3
size: few
D: -
V: TRBV10-3
CDR3: CATLRDTSTDTQYF
DNA: TGTGCCACCCTTAGGGACACCAGCACAGATACGCAGTATTTT

J: TRBJ2-5
size: few
D: TRBD1
V: TRBV29-1
CDR3: CSVAGGQGIQETQYF
DNA: TGCAGCGTTGCCGGAGGACAGGGGATTCAAGAGACCCAGTACTTC

J: TRBJ1-2
size: -
D: -
V: TRBV2
CDR3: CATRDGGKDGYTF
DNA: TGTGCCACCCGGGACGGGGGGAAGGATGGCTACACCTTC

J: TRBJ2-5
size: few
D: TRBD2
V: TRBV4-2
CDR3: CASSQTSGGFETQYF
DNA: TGTGCCAGCAGCCAGACTAGCGGGGGCTTCGAGACCCAGTACTTC

J: TRBJ2-7
size: -
D: TRBD2
V: TRBV5-1
CDR3: CASSPERGAYEQYF
DNA: TGCGCCAGCAGCCCCGAGCGGGGGGCCTACGAGCAGTACTTC

J: TRBJ2-2
size: few
D: TRBD2
V: TRBV7-3
CDR3: CASSARTSGAGELFF
DNA: TGTGCCAGCAGCGCCAGGACTAGCGGGGCCGGGGAGCTGTTTTTT

J: TRBJ1-2
size: few
D: TRBD1
V: TRBV4-3
CDR3: CASSQDHQTGGWYGYTF
DNA: TGCGCCAGCAGCCAAGATCATCAGACAGGGGGTTGGTATGGCTACACCTTC

J: TRBJ1-5
size: few
D: TRBD1
V: TRBV4-2
CDR3: CASSQPDRVNQPQHF
DNA: TGTGCCAGCAGCCAACCCGACAGGGTCAATCAGCCCCAGCATTTT

J: TRBJ1-1
size: -
D: TRBD1
V: TRBV5-4
CDR3: CASTRTGNTEAFF
DNA: TGTGCCAGCACCCGGACAGGGAACACTGAAGCTTTCTTT

J: TRBJ2-5
size: few
D: -
V: TRBV9
CDR3: CASSVAGGQETQYF
DNA: TGTGCCAGCAGCGTAGCCGGCGGCCAAGAGACCCAGTACTTC

J: TRBJ2-1
size: few
D: -
V: TRBV9
CDR3: CASSPMNRVWYEQFF
DNA: TGTGCCAGCAGCCCTATGAACAGGGTATGGTATGAGCAGTTCTTC

J: TRBJ2-1
size: -
D: TRBD2
V: TRBV9
CDR3: CASSVESGGHNEQFF
DNA: TGTGCCAGCAGCGTAGAGAGCGGGGGGCACAATGAGCAGTTCTTC

J: TRBJ2-1
size: -
D: TRBD2
V: TRBV29-1
CDR3: CSSEGKRGAINEQFF
DNA: TGCAGCTCTGAGGGGAAGCGGGGGGCGATCAATGAGCAGTTCTTC

J: TRBJ2-5
size: few
D: TRBD1
V: TRBV6-1
CDR3: CASRWGQIQETQYF
DNA: TGTGCCAGCAGATGGGGACAGATTCAAGAGACCCAGTACTTC

J: TRBJ2-1
size: few
D: -
V: TRBV9
CDR3: CASSFAGFDNEQFF
DNA: TGTGCCAGCAGCTTCGCCGGGTTTGACAATGAGCAGTTCTTC

J: TRBJ2-3
size: few
D: -
V: TRBV18
CDR3: CASSRTADATDTQYF
DNA: TGTGCCAGCTCACGAACAGCAGATGCCACAGATACGCAGTATTTT

J: TRBJ1-6
size: few
D: TRBD1
V: TRBV7-9
CDR3: CASSFNRGPLHF
DNA: TGTGCCAGCAGCTTTAACAGGGGGCCCCTCCACTTT

J: TRBJ1-2
size: few
D: -
V: TRBV27
CDR3: CASSLIAGAYGYTF
DNA: TGTGCCAGCAGTTTAATCGCAGGGGCCTATGGCTACACCTTC

J: TRBJ1-4
size: -
D: -
V: TRBV5-4
CDR3: CASSFRGDDEKLFF
DNA: TGTGCCAGCAGCTTCAGAGGCGACGATGAAAAACTGTTTTTT

J: TRBJ1-2
size: -
D: TRBD1
V: TRBV18
CDR3: CASSPGQGNGYTF
DNA: TGTGCCAGCTCACCGGGACAGGGGAATGGCTACACCTTC

J: TRBJ2-7
size: few
D: TRBD1
V: TRBV5-1
CDR3: CASSLPRIFRDRGEQYF
DNA: TGCGCCAGCAGCTTGCCCCGGATCTTCAGGGACAGGGGCGAGCAGTACTTC

J: TRBJ2-7
size: few
D: TRBD1
V: TRBV7-2
CDR3: CASTSQGATYEQYF
DNA: TGTGCCAGCACCTCACAGGGGGCGACCTACGAGCAGTACTTC

J: TRBJ2-3
size: few
D: -
V: TRBV6-5
CDR3: CASRRSLTDTQYF
DNA: TGTGCCAGCAGGCGGAGCCTCACAGATACGCAGTATTTT

J: TRBJ2-3
size: -
D: TRBD2
V: TRBV29-1
CDR3: CSDRSGLAGGRGDTQYF
DNA: TGCAGCGACAGGAGCGGACTAGCGGGGGGCCGCGGAGATACGCAGTATTTT